This T cell receptor beta chain originates from a study of T cells in Graves' hyperthyroidism and ophthalmopathy (dated by TCRdb to 2018 to 2020). Regarding the study in general: To identify TCR V-J signatures that set the groups apart, the researchers used a discovery cohort of 95 to 100 patients, made up of 40 to 45 with Graves' ophthalmopathy and 57 with stable Graves' hyperthyroidism. Prospective prediction of ophthalmopathy was tested in an independent validation cohort consisting of 18 hyperthyroidism patients and 17 patients who later progressed to ophthalmopathy. The roughly 91 discovery patients were randomly divided into training and test sets at a 7:3 ratio. In addition, the study compared T-cell repertoires in thyroid tissue and in blood from roughly 6 Graves' hyperthyroidism patients. Following sampling, methimazole starting at 30 mg daily was given to hyperthyroidism patients, and high-dose intravenous methylprednisolone was given to ophthalmopathy patients. The paper describes TCR Vbeta CDR3 sequencing of 135 peripheral blood samples, made up of some 40 ophthalmopathy patients, 70 to 75 hyperthyroidism patients and some 17 progressor patients.

Overall results and qualifications from the work: A 13 V-J signature model separated ophthalmopathy from stable hyperthyroidism, with around 88% sensitivity and roughly 82% specificity in cross-validation and 80%/75% in testing. In validation, the model predicted progression to ophthalmopathy a median of about 6.8 months before onset, with roughly 70% sensitivity and nearly 75% specificity. Blood samples also contained most of the expanded thyroid clonotypes (frequency above 0.001), which suggests that blood repertoires may reflect thyroid immune responses. No statistical method was used to set the sample size in advance, and investigators knew the group allocation.

This clonotype has only a few counts. It lacks a known antigen. No base quality information exists; no much larger clone differs at one position. Exclusion was applied to patients with uncontrolled infections, other autoimmune diseases, pregnancy or lactation. Diagnoses were based on clinical symptoms, serum thyroxine and TRAb, thyroid ultrasound and orbital computed tomography. Trizol reagent was used to extract total RNA, and RNA quality was then checked on an Agilent 2100 Bioanalyzer. The CDR3 numbers 14 residues from cysteine through phenylalanine. Only the CDR3 DNA is retained, 42 bases long and in frame from the first base. For CDR1 and CDR2, the germline V gene (reference sequence) lists LNHNV and YYDKDF. The germline ends are 11 bases apart after V is trimmed by 5 bases and J by 4 bases. Amplification of TCR beta CDR3 regions was carried out from RNA transcripts. A first-round RT-PCR of the TCR CDR3 used the HTBI primer set with the Qiagen OneStep RT-PCR kit. Libraries were constructed in a second round of multiplex PCR, after which size selection and purification were carried out. Paired-end sequencing of the libraries was performed with 100 bp reads on an Illumina HiSeq2000. Concerning the study's data processing: SOAPnuke was used to process the raw data, throwing out any read that contained adapters or uncalled bases, had a mean Phred below 15, or lacked an exact constant-primer or identifier match. COPE v1.2.5 was used to merge the high-quality paired reads, and each unique nucleotide sequence was defined as a clonotype. MiTCR v1.1 was used to align clonotypes to the IMGT TRBV, TRBD and TRBJ reference segments. Analysis was restricted to V-J combinations with a frequency above 0.0001, which covered 99% to 99.2% of repertoires. A TCS score was defined as the ratio of F50 (clonal expansion) to E x V (chaos), with BLOSUM62-based TCRdist applied between CDR3 peptides within each V-J. Welch's t-statistics and random forest reduced 500 to 550 V-J features to roughly 13, which were used in a naive Bayes classifier (R e1071). The similarity between thyroid and blood repertoires was quantified using the Morisita-Horn index. Using fastp trimming at Q25 and MiXCR clonotype assembly, TCRdb reanalyzed the public sequencing data and kept in-frame beta chains. Rows matching on CDR3 protein sequence are summarized as one entry with the most common DNA and genes. The V and J calls and clone size come from TCRdb's table, not from the authors' own analysis. Recorded for this sample are hundreds of thousands of distinct CDR3 sequences; 40% to 55% of them occurred a single time. The top ten clonotypes cover approximately 6.8% of the sample.

The rearrangement joined TRBV15 to TRBJ2-2, with no reliable assignment of the D segment. The source of this sequence is an adult man with Graves' disease, either hyperthyroidism or ophthalmopathy (not recorded which). Sequencing was done on a sample of peripheral blood or thyroid tissue (not recorded which). The CDR3 in this case is CATSPALPTGELFF. The nucleotide sequence reads TGTGCCACCAGCCCCGCACTCCCCACCGGGGAGCTGTTTTTT.